The 26 T cell receptor beta chains in this list originate from one sample, sequenced in a study of cytomegalovirus exposure and HLA in healthy donors. Researchers ran the PCR with 60 Vbeta and 13 Jbeta primers. The protocol was immunoSEQ multiplex PCR, while the TCRdb copy is restricted to in-frame clones and leaves out a portion. This repertoire shows about 150,000 clones, 73% found once; its top ten account for under 2%. Sequencing was performed on PBMCs. Receptors originate from a woman aged 18 to 35 in good health and CMV-seronegative.

As to this clone: Mismatch with germline at one junction end may stem from a read error. The chain recombines TRBV7-9 with TRBJ2-1, with 7 bases fitting TRBD1. The CDR3 extends over 15 amino acids. Germline CDR1 SEHNR, CDR2 FQNEAQ (reference sequence). CDR3 sequence: CASSPRQGSYNEQFF. The CDR3, as DNA: TGTGCCAGCAGCCCCCGACAGGGTAGCTACAATGAGCAATTCTTC.

The J gene is TRBJ2-3, the V gene TRBV7-2; unclear D gene. This CDR3 is built from 12 residues. Germline V gene data show CDR1 as SGHTA and CDR2 as FQGNSA. Trimming cost V 6 bases and J 6 bases, with 10 bases left between them. CDR3 DNA sequence: TGTGCCAGCAGACAAGATGGCGATACGCAGTATTTT. Translating gives CASRQDGDTQYF.

In its sample, this clone was seen once. Within the sample, other DNA sequences also encode this same CDR3. CDR3 bases: TGTGCCAGCAGCTTAAAGGCGGGCACTGAAGCTTTCTTT. It translates to CASSLKAGTEAFF. V and J are TRBV7-3 and TRBJ1-1; D unresolved. Trimming stripped 1 base from V and 4 bases from J, with 7 bases between. The CDR3 covers 13 residues. Germline CDR1 reads SGHTA; CDR2 reads FQGTGA.

This clone was seen a few times. The chain carries TRBV18 and TRBJ1-1; no reliable D call. The CDR3 is 12 residues long. Per germline, CDR1 KGHSH and CDR2 LQKENI. V dropped 0 bases and J dropped 8 bases, with 7 bases sitting between them. DNA of the CDR3: TGTGCCAGCTCACCACCTTCGGGGGAAGCTTTCTTT. This gives the protein CASSPPSGEAFF.

The CDR3 DNA reads as TGTGCCAGCAGTTCCGGGACAGGGGAAGCTTTCTTT. It is translated as CASSSGTGEAFF. The chain recombines TRBV28 with TRBJ1-1; 9 bases line up with TRBD1. Germline loops: CDR1 MDHEN, CDR2 SYDVKM. The CDR3 has 12 residues. The ends lost 4 bases at V and 8 bases at J; junction bases unmatched: 2.

The CDR3 is CASSRGQGETQYF. For the CDR3, the DNA is TGTGCCAGCAGCCGGGGACAGGGAGAGACCCAGTACTTC. The V gene is TRBV5-5, the J gene TRBJ2-5; TRBD1 aligns across 9 bases. Germline V gene lookup returns CDR1 SGHKS and CDR2 YYEKEE (reference sequence). Trimming took 4 bases from V and 4 from J; bases not matched to a gene: 2. This CDR3 is built from 13 residues.

The rearrangement joins TRBV5-1 to TRBJ2-7, with 12 bases aligning to TRBD1. The CDR3 is made up of 17 amino acids. Germline assignment: CDR1 SGHRS and CDR2 YFSETQ. Losses at the gene ends were 0 bases for V and 4 bases for J; bases not matched to a gene: 8. The CDR3 spells CASSLAPPGQGAYEQYV. The DNA of the CDR3 is TGCGCCAGCAGCTTGGCGCCACCGGGACAGGGGGCTTACGAGCAGTACGTC.

The chain employs TRBV4-3 and TRBJ1-4; maybe TRBD1 (6 bases). V gave up 0 bases and J gave up 5 bases, with 10 bases separating them. CDR1 is LGHNA, CDR2 YSLEER, per germline. The CDR3 extends over 15 amino acids. Here the CDR3 reads CASSQEQGRNEKLFF. CDR3 DNA: TGCGCCAGCAGCCAAGAACAGGGAAGAAATGAAAAACTGTTTTTT.

This sequence joins TRBV7-2 and TRBJ2-4, with 11 positions matching TRBD2. The V gene's germline CDR1 is SGHTA and CDR2 FQGNSA. The CDR3 runs 16 residues. The V segment lost 1 base and the J segment 6 bases; nucleotides outside the gene matches: 5. The CDR3 protein is CASSLVTSGGRNIQYF. CDR3 coding DNA: TGTGCCAGCAGCTTAGTTACTAGCGGGGGCCGAAACATTCAGTACTTC. Variable domain in full (rest from reference TRBV7-2 and TRBJ2-4): GAGVSQSPSNKVTEKGKDVELRCDPISGHTALYWYRQSLGQGLEFLIYFQGNSAPDKSGLPSDRFSAERTGGSVSTLTIQRTQQEDSAVYLCASSLVTSGGRNIQYFGAGTRLSVL.

The chain links TRBV11-3 to TRBJ2-5; D possibly corresponds to TRBD1 (5 bases). Per germline, CDR1 SGHNT and CDR2 YENEEA. CDR3 size: 17 residues. Trimming removed 5 bases at V and 0 bases at J, with 19 bases between. The CDR3 sequence: CASSKKGALDYQETQYF. As DNA, the CDR3 is TGTGCCAGCAGCAAAAAAGGGGCTTTGGATTACCAAGAGACCCAGTACTTC. Using reference TRBV11-3 and TRBJ2-5 for the parts outside the CDR3, the full variable domain is EAGVVQSPRYKIIEKKQPVAFWCNPISGHNTLYWYLQNLGQGPELLIRYENEEAVDDSQLPKDRFSAERLKGVDSTLKIQPAELGDSAVYLCASSKKGALDYQETQYFGPGTRLLVL.

This chain connects TRBV5-1 to TRBJ1-2; 8 bases match TRBD1. Trimming removed 4 bases from V and 3 bases from J; junction bases left unmatched: 17. The CDR3 is 18 residues long. Germline CDR1 and CDR2: SGHRS and YFSETQ. CDR3 sequence: CASSPSPGTGDLYYGYTF. The CDR3, as DNA: TGCGCCAGCAGCCCATCCCCCGGGACAGGAGATCTTTACTATGGCTACACCTTC.

This clone was seen only a few times. The chain carries TRBV14 and TRBJ1-1; D remains ambiguous. The V and J ends lost 3 bases and 4 bases respectively, with 9 bases between them. CDR3 length: 13 residues. Per the germline V gene, CDR1 is SGHDN and CDR2 is FVKESK. The CDR3 DNA reads as TGTGCCAGCAGCCATCGTGGGAGCACTGAAGCTTTCTTT. Encoded protein: CASSHRGSTEAFF. The complete variable domain, with remaining parts taken from reference TRBV14 and TRBJ1-1, reads EAGVTQFPSHSVIEKGQTVTLRCDPISGHDNLYWYRRVMGKEIKFLLHFVKESKQDESGMPNNRFLAERTGGTYSTLKVQPAELEDSGVYFCASSHRGSTEAFFGQGTRLTVV.

By proportion, this clone is medium-sized. The V and J genes are TRBV29-1 and TRBJ1-1; the D is unclear. CDR3 length: 12 amino acids. Germline CDR1 is SQVTM and CDR2 is ANQGSEA. The V gene lost 6 bases and the J gene lost 1 base, with 9 bases spanning the gap. The CDR3 protein is CSVQPGNTEAFF. The CDR3 coding sequence is TGCAGCGTGCAACCGGGGAACACTGAAGCTTTCTTT.

The CDR3 coding sequence is TGTGCCAGCTCTGACAGAGTATACGAGCAGTACGTC. Translating it yields CASSDRVYEQYV. The chain recombines TRBV28 with TRBJ2-7; a possible D gene is TRBD1 (5 bases). Germline V gives CDR1 MDHEN, CDR2 SYDVKM. The germline V and J ends were trimmed by 8 bases and 4 bases, with 12 bases remaining between them. This CDR3 region has 12 residues.

The V gene is TRBV11-3, the J gene TRBJ2-1; tentatively, D is TRBD2 (6 bases). Trimming removed 0 bases from V and 7 bases from J, with 22 bases in between. Germline values: CDR1 SGHNT, CDR2 YENEEA. This CDR3 is 18 amino acids long. The CDR3 DNA reads as TGTGCCAGCAGCTTAGATAGCGGAGGCGCCCCAGCCAGGAATGAGCAGTTCTTC. The encoded protein is CASSLDSGGAPARNEQFF.

Comment on this clone: The germline gene is not matched at one end of the junction; a read error may be the cause. The V call is TRBV5-1, the J call TRBJ2-7; 7 nucleotides line up with TRBD1. This CDR3 has 12 residues. Germline V gives CDR1 SGHRS, CDR2 YFSETQ. CDR3 DNA sequence: TGTGCCAGCAGCTTAGGGACAGAAGAGCAGTACTTC. The encoded protein is CASSLGTEEQYF.

J is TRBJ1-2 and V is TRBV28, with D possibly being TRBD1 (5 bases). The V gene's germline CDR1 is MDHEN and CDR2 SYDVKM. The CDR3 runs to 16 residues. V was clipped by 7 bases and J by 2 bases, with 20 bases between them. The CDR3 bases are TGTGCCAGCACTCCTCCTGGGGCGGGGCCCAACTATGGCTACACCTTC. It encodes CASTPPGAGPNYGYTF.

This clone has a single count. This chain joins TRBV2 and TRBJ2-7; possible D gene TRBD2, 6 bases. The V and J ends lost 4 bases and 2 bases respectively, with 18 bases between them. Germline CDR1 reads SNHLY; CDR2 reads FYNNEI. CDR3 size: 16 residues. The CDR3 is CASSVGVAGMPYEQYF. The CDR3 DNA sequence: TGTGCCAGCAGTGTCGGCGTGGCGGGGATGCCCTACGAGCAGTACTTC. The full variable domain, rest sourced from reference TRBV2 and TRBJ2-7, is EPEVTQTPSHQVTQMGQEVILRCVPISNHLYFYWYRQILGQKVEFLVSFYNNEISEKSEIFDDQFSVERPDGSNFTLKIRSTKLEDSAMYFCASSVGVAGMPYEQYFGPGTRLTVT.

The sample holds a few counts of this clone. V is TRBV11-3 and J is TRBJ2-5, with 10 nucleotides matching TRBD1. The CDR3 covers 15 residues. J lost 5 bases, V lost 5 bases, and 8 bases had no gene match. The germline gives CDR1 SGHNT, CDR2 YENEEA. The CDR3 DNA reads as TGTGCCAGCAGCAAATTCGGGACAGGGGATGAGACCCAGTACTTC. Encoded protein: CASSKFGTGDETQYF.

The V and J genes are TRBV7-8 and TRBJ1-1; no clear D gene. CDR3 length equals 12 residues. V was shortened by 5 bases and J by 4 bases, with 8 bases between the two germline ends. In germline, CDR1 is SGHVS, CDR2 FQNEAQ. CDR3 nucleotides: TGTGCCAGCAGCCACGCGGCCACTGAAGCTTTCTTT. The encoded protein is CASSHAATEAFF.

This chain uses TRBV4-3 with TRBJ2-2, with TRBD2 matching 7 bases. Germline CDR1 reads LGHNA; CDR2 reads YSLEER. Losses at the gene ends were 1 base for V and 4 bases for J; bases not matched to a gene: 6. The CDR3 contains 16 residues. CDR3 DNA sequence: TGCGCCAGCAGCCAAGTTCTAGCGGTAACCACCGGGGAGCTGTTTTTT. It specifies CASSQVLAVTTGELFF.

The count of this clone is one. The chain employs TRBV30 and TRBJ1-1, with 8 nucleotides matching TRBD1. Trimming took 2 bases from V and 8 from J; bases not matched to a gene: 7. This CDR3 is built from 13 residues. Germline V gene lookup returns CDR1 GTSNPN and CDR2 SVGIG (reference sequence). The CDR3 coding sequence is TGTGCCTGGAGTCAGACAGGGGCAGGCGAAGCTTTCTTT. Translating gives CAWSQTGAGEAFF.

This chain connects TRBV7-9 to TRBJ1-3; D uncertain. There are 11 residues in the CDR3. Germline CDR1 reads SEHNR; CDR2 reads FQNEAQ (reference sequence). Trimming cost V 1 base and J 8 bases, with 3 bases left between them. CDR3 DNA: TGTGCCAGCAGCTTAGACTACACCATATATTTT. Protein product: CASSLDYTIYF.

The CDR3 region is CASSLFSTPREVNYGYTF. CDR3 bases: TGTGCCAGCAGTTTATTCTCGACTCCCCGGGAAGTTAACTATGGCTACACCTTC. The chain carries TRBV28 and TRBJ1-2, with unresolved D. The CDR3 has 18 residues. V shed 1 base and J shed 1 base, with 19 bases lying between them. CDR1 MDHEN and CDR2 SYDVKM come from the germline V gene.

The chain has TRBV5-1 and TRBJ2-7, with D uncertain. Between the trimmed V and J ends, which lost 2 bases and 3 bases, there was a span of 6 bases. The CDR3 totals 12 residues. In germline, CDR1 is SGHRS, CDR2 YFSETQ. The CDR3 bases are TGCGCCAGCAGCTTAACGGGCTACGAGCAGTACTTC. Its translation: CASSLTGYEQYF.

The chain is built from TRBV30 and TRBJ1-1, with D perhaps matching TRBD1 (5 bases). The germline CDR1 and CDR2 sequences are GTSNPN and SVGIG (reference sequence). V was cut by 0 bases and J by 8 bases, with 10 bases left in between. The CDR3 runs 12 residues. CDR3 in DNA: TGTGCCTGGAGTGTACGGGGGGAAGAAGCTTTCTTT. It specifies CAWSVRGEEAFF. The variable domain in full, with the rest retrieved from reference TRBV30 and TRBJ1-1, is SQTIHQWPATLVQPVGSPLSLECTVEGTSNPNLYWYRQAAGRGLQLLFYSVGIGQISSEVPQNLSASRPQDRQFILSSKKLLLSDSGFYLCAWSVRGEEAFFGQGTRLTVV.